Below are 8 T cell receptor beta chains sequenced from a single sample in a study of T cell changes during pregnancy in multiple sclerosis. TCRdb keeps only in-frame clones here, not all; method: immunoSEQ multiplex PCR. This sample has around 92,000 clones; over 85% occur once, and the top ten carry 3.5% to 4.5%. This specimen consisted of peripheral blood, obtained in the first trimester of pregnancy. Every receptor here comes from a female donor with multiple sclerosis, enrolled in a pregnancy study.

The DNA of the CDR3 is TGTGCCAGTAGTCCCCGGCGGGGAAATCAGCCCCAGCATTTT. Translating it yields CASSPRRGNQPQHF. This rearrangement joins TRBV19 to TRBJ1-5; D is undetermined. Trimming stripped 5 bases from V and 4 bases from J, with 12 bases between. The CDR3 length is 14 residues. In germline, CDR1 is LNHDA, CDR2 SQIVND (reference sequence).

This chain connects TRBV4-1 to TRBJ1-2; D not certain. CDR1 and CDR2 from the germline V gene are MGHRA and YSYEKL. V dropped 1 base and J dropped 2 bases, with 8 bases sitting between them. The CDR3 extends over 14 amino acids. CDR3 bases: TGCGCCAGCAGCCAAGTTGCGGGAAACTATGGCTACACCTTC. This sequence encodes CASSQVAGNYGYTF.

The chain couples TRBV15 to TRBJ1-5; D is ambiguous. The germline CDR1 and CDR2 sequences are LNHNV and YYDKDF (reference sequence). Deletions cut 0 bases from V and 0 bases from J, with 6 bases between. The CDR3 length is 15 residues. CDR3 residues: CATSRDRNSNQPQHF. In nucleotides, the CDR3 is TGTGCCACCAGCAGAGACAGGAATAGCAATCAGCCCCAGCATTTT.

This chain joins TRBV13 and TRBJ2-7; no definite D call. CDR1 and CDR2 (germline): PRHDT, FYEKMQ (reference sequence). This CDR3 has 12 residues. The V end lost 3 bases, the J end lost 2 bases, and 5 bases lay between the germline ends. The CDR3 sequence is CASSFRAYEQYF. The CDR3 DNA reads as TGTGCCAGCAGCTTCCGGGCCTACGAGCAGTACTTC.

The chain joins TRBV14 to TRBJ2-5; TRBD2 matches at 8 bases. Trimming removed 0 bases from V and 7 bases from J; junction bases left unmatched: 7. The CDR3 consists of 15 residues. Germline values: CDR1 SGHDN, CDR2 FVKESK. Here the CDR3 reads CASSQEQAGVATQYF. The CDR3 bases are TGTGCCAGCAGCCAAGAACAAGCGGGGGTAGCGACCCAGTACTTC.

This clone was recorded only once. This chain links TRBV30 with TRBJ2-6; maybe TRBD2 (6 bases). The CDR3 is 17 residues long. V lost 2 bases and J lost 0, with 14 bases in between. CDR1 is GTSNPN and CDR2 is SVGIG in the germline V gene (reference sequence). The CDR3 sequence: CAWSRRVGGSGANVLTF. In nucleotides, the CDR3 is TGTGCCTGGAGTCGTAGGGTGGGGGGCTCTGGGGCCAACGTCCTGACTTTC.

The V call is TRBV4-1, the J call TRBJ2-3; weak D call: TRBD2 (6 bases). CDR1 and CDR2 (germline): MGHRA, YSYEKL. The V and J ends lost 1 base and 0 bases respectively, with 8 bases between them. This CDR3 has 15 amino acids. CDR3 amino acids: CASSQVRGSTDTQYF. CDR3 nucleotides: TGCGCCAGCAGCCAAGTTCGGGGGAGCACAGATACGCAGTATTTT.

V gene TRBV9 combines with J gene TRBJ2-5, with TRBD1 matching over 8 bases. The germline gives CDR1 SGDLS, CDR2 YYNGEE. The length of the CDR3 is 17 residues. V gave up 4 bases and J gave up 4 bases; unmatched junction bases: 15. In DNA, the CDR3 is TGTGCCAGCAGCCTGTCTGCCAGGACAGGGCGGTCAGAGACCCAGTACTTC. Its protein is CASSLSARTGRSETQYF.